Below, 23 T cell receptor beta chains from the same sample are listed, as sequenced in a study of STAT5B mutations in CD4+ large granular lymphocyte leukemia. Clones were read by immunoSEQ multiplex PCR, and TCRdb kept only the in-frame ones, dropping some. The sample gives some 45,000 clones, around 85% of which show up once; 2.6% is in the top ten. Source material: CD4+ T cells from blood buffy coats. The receptors originated from a human donor in good health.

The CDR3 sequence is CASSYWGTNTEAFF. CDR3 in DNA: TGTGCCAGCAGCTATTGGGGGACGAACACTGAAGCTTTCTTT. The rearrangement joins TRBV11-1 to TRBJ1-1, with a weak D call TRBD1 (5 bases). Trimming pared 4 bases from V and 1 base from J, leaving 10 bases between. The germline V gene encodes CDR1 SGHAT and CDR2 FQDESV (reference sequence). This CDR3 has 14 residues.

The table lists this clone with a few counts. The chain has TRBV6-1 and TRBJ1-2; the match to TRBD1 covers 8 bases. The CDR3 length is 14 residues. V lost 4 bases, J lost 4 bases, and 5 bases stayed unmatched. Germline CDR1 and CDR2: MNHNS and SASEGT. Here the CDR3 DNA reads TGTGCCAGCAGTGGGGGACAGGCGGTCTATGGCTACACCTTC. It yields the protein CASSGGQAVYGYTF.

J is TRBJ2-1 and V is TRBV7-3; the D is unclear. The V end was cut by 5 bases, the J end by 5 bases, with 16 bases between. This CDR3 has 15 amino acids. From germline, CDR1 is SGHTA and CDR2 FQGTGA. The CDR3 DNA sequence: TGTGCCAGCAGCCCTCCCCATGCCCGGGACAATGAGCAGTTCTTC. Its protein is CASSPPHARDNEQFF.

The chain links TRBV5-1 to TRBJ1-2; the D is unclear. This CDR3 has 13 residues. In germline, CDR1 is SGHRS, CDR2 YFSETQ. V was pared by 1 base and J by 6 bases, with 10 bases between. The chain's CDR3 is CASSLQALDGYTF. The CDR3 coding sequence is TGCGCCAGCAGCTTGCAGGCCCTCGATGGCTACACCTTC.

The chain combines TRBV7-9 with TRBJ1-4, with 7 positions matching TRBD1. V dropped 5 bases and J dropped 0; count of bases not matched to a gene: 6. The CDR3 extends over 16 amino acids. CDR1 SEHNR and CDR2 FQNEAQ come from the germline V gene (reference sequence). The CDR3: CASSPGQVATNEKLFF. CDR3 coding DNA: TGTGCCAGCAGCCCTGGACAGGTTGCAACTAATGAAAAACTGTTTTTT.

The chain joins TRBV11-3 to TRBJ2-1; 7 nucleotides align to TRBD1. The J segment lost 3 bases and the V segment lost 4 bases, leaving 6 bases of the junction unmatched. Germline assignment: CDR1 SGHNT and CDR2 YENEEA. This CDR3 spans 15 amino acids. CDR3 DNA sequence: TGTGCCAGCAGCTCCCCGGGACAGAACTACAATGAGCAGTTCTTC. Protein product: CASSSPGQNYNEQFF.

Only one count was recorded for this clone. The rearrangement links TRBV27 to TRBJ2-1; maybe TRBD2 (6 bases). Trimming took off 7 bases at V and 7 bases at J, with 17 bases between the two ends. CDR3 length: 14 amino acids. Germline CDR1 MNHEY, CDR2 SMNVEV (reference sequence). CDR3 DNA: TGTGCCAGCAACCGTGGCGGGGAGGTGAATGAGCAGTTCTTC. Amino acid sequence: CASNRGGEVNEQFF.

A remark on this clone: Other DNA sequences within the sample encode an identical CDR3. The chain recombines TRBV6-5 with TRBJ2-7, with 8 bases identical to TRBD1. Germline V lookup: CDR1 MNHEY, CDR2 SVGAGI. The trim removed 5 bases at V and 0 bases at J, leaving 6 bases unmatched. CDR3 length: 15 residues. CDR3 sequence (DNA): TGTGCCAGCAGTCCTGGACAGGGTTACTCCTACGAGCAGTACTTC. Translated: CASSPGQGYSYEQYF.

The chain recombines TRBV19 with TRBJ2-3; TRBD1 is a possible D gene (5 bases). CDR1 and CDR2 from the germline V gene are LNHDA and SQIVND (reference sequence). V shed 2 bases and J shed 2 bases, with 14 bases lying between them. CDR3 length equals 16 residues. The CDR3 DNA follows: TGTGCCAGTAGTATATCCCTCGGCAGGGCCACAGATACGCAGTATTTT. Amino acids: CASSISLGRATDTQYF.

This clone came up a few times. The rearrangement links TRBV7-2 to TRBJ1-5; no firm D call. CDR3 length: 17 amino acids. Germline V gene lookup returns CDR1 SGHTA and CDR2 FQGNSA. The ends were cut back, 5 bases at V and 0 bases at J, with 17 bases in the middle. For the CDR3, the DNA is TGTGCCAGCAGCCCCTACGATTGGGGTAATAGCAATCAGCCCCAGCATTTT. Amino acid sequence: CASSPYDWGNSNQPQHF.

The chain joins TRBV4-3 to TRBJ2-3; perhaps TRBD1 as D (5 bases). The CDR3 consists of 14 residues. The V gene's germline CDR1 is LGHNA and CDR2 YSLEER. Deletions cut 5 bases from V and 4 bases from J, with 13 bases between. In nucleotides, the CDR3 is TGCGCCAGCAGCACCTCGACAGTCCCAGATACGCAGTATTTT. Its translation: CASSTSTVPDTQYF.

This chain links TRBV27 with TRBJ2-7; a weak D match, TRBD1 (6 bases). The CDR3 spans 14 residues. The V end lost 5 bases, the J end lost 3 bases, and 14 bases lay between the germline ends. Germline CDR1 and CDR2: MNHEY and SMNVEV (reference sequence). The CDR3 sequence: CASSISTGIYEQYF. DNA of the CDR3: TGTGCCAGCAGTATTTCAACAGGGATCTACGAGCAGTACTTC.

This chain joins TRBV4-1 and TRBJ1-1, with TRBD1 matching over 7 bases. With 5 bases clipped from V and 4 bases from J, the junction kept 4 bases outside the gene matches. The germline gives CDR1 MGHRA, CDR2 YSYEKL. The CDR3 is made up of 13 amino acids. The CDR3 reads CASSRPGGTEAFF. CDR3 in DNA: TGCGCCAGCAGCAGACCAGGGGGCACTGAAGCTTTCTTT.

The chain recombines TRBV19 with TRBJ1-1; D may be TRBD1 (6 bases). Per the germline V gene, CDR1 is LNHDA and CDR2 is SQIVND (reference sequence). This CDR3 spans 15 amino acids. Trimming removed 10 bases from V and 0 bases from J, with 18 bases in between. The CDR3 DNA follows: TGTGCCACATCCCCACAGGGAAGGATGAACACTGAAGCTTTCTTT. Protein: CATSPQGRMNTEAFF.

V and J are TRBV5-5 and TRBJ2-7, with TRBD2 matching over 10 bases. This CDR3 is 17 amino acids long. The germline CDR1 and CDR2 sequences are SGHKS and YYEKEE (reference sequence). Trimming removed 0 bases from V and 3 bases from J; junction bases left unmatched: 9. The CDR3 spells CASSLAVAGGPSYEQYF. The CDR3 region has the DNA TGTGCCAGCAGCTTGGCGGTAGCGGGAGGACCCAGCTACGAGCAGTACTTC.

In its sample, this clone was seen once. The chain employs TRBV2 and TRBJ1-2, with TRBD1 matching over 7 bases. The CDR3 has 15 residues. Germline CDR1 and CDR2: SNHLY and FYNNEI. Germline trimming cut 3 bases from V and 7 bases from J; bases unmatched to any gene: 11. The CDR3 reads CASSDWGTGAVGYTF. As DNA, the CDR3 is TGTGCCAGCAGTGACTGGGGTACAGGGGCTGTTGGCTACACCTTC.

In DNA, the CDR3 is TGCGCCAGCAGCCAAGCCCCTGCTAGGGCCGAGCAGTACTTC. This encodes CASSQAPARAEQYF. This rearrangement joins TRBV4-1 to TRBJ2-7; D is unresolved. CDR3 length: 14 residues. Germline CDR1 MGHRA, CDR2 YSYEKL. The V and J ends lost 1 base and 6 bases respectively, with 13 bases between them.

The chain has TRBV12-5 and TRBJ2-6; D is unclear. This CDR3 is 17 amino acids long. From germline, CDR1 is LGHNT and CDR2 FRNRAP. Deletions cut 4 bases from V and 2 bases from J, with 15 bases between. The CDR3 spells CASGSFSPPAGANVLTF. The CDR3 region has the DNA TGTGCTAGTGGTTCTTTTTCCCCCCCCGCTGGGGCCAACGTCCTGACTTTC.

The chain combines TRBV6-4 with TRBJ2-7; TRBD2 agrees at 11 bases. Per the germline V gene, CDR1 is MRHNA and CDR2 is SNTAGT. This CDR3 region has 15 residues. The V and J ends lost 3 bases and 5 bases, in that order; junction bases with no gene match: 6. CDR3 loop: CASSERLAGLNEQYF. CDR3 sequence (DNA): TGTGCCAGCAGTGAGAGACTAGCGGGACTCAACGAGCAGTACTTC.

In its sample, this clone was seen a few times. This sequence joins TRBV2 and TRBJ2-1; no reliable D call. Germline CDR1 is SNHLY and CDR2 is FYNNEI. V was pared by 6 bases and J by 4 bases, with 13 bases between. The length of the CDR3 is 14 residues. This CDR3 is CASSNTKLYNEQFF. CDR3 in DNA: TGTGCCAGCAGCAATACTAAATTATACAATGAGCAGTTCTTC.

The rearrangement uses TRBV5-5 and TRBJ1-4; maybe TRBD1 (5 bases). V lost 4 bases and J 1 base, leaving 11 bases between the germline ends. The germline V gene encodes CDR1 SGHKS and CDR2 YYEKEE (reference sequence). The CDR3 is 15 amino acids. CDR3 amino acids: CASSPVQGTNEKLFF. The CDR3 DNA sequence: TGTGCCAGCAGCCCGGTCCAGGGAACTAATGAAAAACTGTTTTTT.

The chain has TRBV5-1 and TRBJ2-7; TRBD2 matches 8 bases. The V gene's germline CDR1 is SGHRS and CDR2 YFSETQ. V was pared by 4 bases and J by 3 bases, with 6 bases of the junction left unmatched. CDR3 length equals 14 residues. In nucleotides, the CDR3 is TGCGCCAGCAGCCCCGGGGGGGAGGGCTACGAGCAGTACTTC. It yields the protein CASSPGGEGYEQYF.

The chain couples TRBV27 to TRBJ2-1; no reliable D call. Per the germline V gene, CDR1 is MNHEY and CDR2 is SMNVEV (reference sequence). The CDR3 is 14 amino acids. V lost 6 bases and J lost 8, with 17 bases in between. As DNA, the CDR3 is TGTGCCAGCAGGGGAATCAGTACAAGGGATGAGCAGTTCTTC. Its translation: CASRGISTRDEQFF.